This TCR beta chain was retrieved from a study of T cells after somatic rescue of genetic block. The CDR3 sequence is 12 residues long. Germline CDR1 is MGHDK and CDR2 is SYGVNS. Between the trimmed V and J ends, which lost 8 bases and 2 bases, there was a span of 10 bases. Here immunoSEQ multiplex PCR was the method, and the copy in TCRdb shows in-frame clones only, minus some. The top ten clones hold about 2.9% of a sample with about 67,000 clones, 92% of them seen once. The chain joins TRBV25-1 to TRBJ2-7; no clear D gene. The sample taken for sequencing was peripheral blood mononuclear cells (PBMCs). This TCR was sampled from a man aged 35-49 years. The CDR3 nucleotides are TGTGCCAGCCAGGCTGGACCCTACGAGCAGTACTTC. It is translated as CASQAGPYEQYF.